This T cell receptor beta chain was documented in a study of blood T cell repertoires in COVID-19. About the research overall: Spain, Italy and the United States supplied samples that represented acute and convalescent COVID-19. Sources were T cells, B-cell-depleted T cells, or PBMCs; the material itself was cDNA or gDNA.

The count of this clone is one. In germline, CDR1 is SNHLY, CDR2 FYNNEI. CDR3 length: 14 amino acids. Deletions cut 9 bases from V and 8 bases from J, with 22 bases between. Original data processing: Amplified reference gene primers provided the basis for estimating nucleated cell counts. Assay used: immunoSEQ multiplex PCR; TCRdb lists only in-frame clones, some missing. V and J calls plus clone size are reproduced from that table; the DNA served to infer D and trimming. Of about 350,000 clones in the sample, around 91% are singletons; the top ten hold roughly 3.5%. The sample was peripheral blood. The sequence was collected from a woman under 30 who had recovered from COVID-19. The chain combines TRBV2 with TRBJ1-2; D is undetermined. CDR3 in DNA: TGTGCCAGTAACTCAAAGAACGCCCGGGGAGGCTACACCTTC. This encodes CASNSKNARGGYTF.